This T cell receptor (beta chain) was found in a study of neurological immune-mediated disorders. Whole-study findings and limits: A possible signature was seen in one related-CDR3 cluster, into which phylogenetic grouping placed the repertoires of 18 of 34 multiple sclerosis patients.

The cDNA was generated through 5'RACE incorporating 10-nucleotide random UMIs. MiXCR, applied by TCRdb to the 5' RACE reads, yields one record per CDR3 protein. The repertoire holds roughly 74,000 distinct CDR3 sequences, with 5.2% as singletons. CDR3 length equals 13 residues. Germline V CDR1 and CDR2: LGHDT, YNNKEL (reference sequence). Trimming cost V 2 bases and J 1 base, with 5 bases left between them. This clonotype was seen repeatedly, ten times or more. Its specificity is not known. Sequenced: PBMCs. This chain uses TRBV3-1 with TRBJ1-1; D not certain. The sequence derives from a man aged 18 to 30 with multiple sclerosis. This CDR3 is CASSQRQNTEAFF. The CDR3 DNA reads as TGTGCCAGCAGCCAAAGACAGAACACTGAAGCTTTCTTT. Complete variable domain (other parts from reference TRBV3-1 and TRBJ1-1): DTAVSQTPKYLVTQMGNDKSIKCEQNLGHDTMYWYKQDSKKFLKIMFSYNNKELIINETVPNRFSPKSPDKAHLNLHINSLELGDSAVYFCASSQRQNTEAFFGQGTRLTVV.